These 19 T cell receptor beta chains were all obtained from the same sample, sequenced in a study of T-cell memory formation after mild COVID-19. TCRdb passed the 5' RACE reads through MiXCR, listing each CDR3 protein once. The sample includes about 150,000 distinct CDR3 sequences, less than 25% of them seen just once. Material: PBMCs or a T cell subset sorted from them (not recorded which). The receptors originated from an adult woman who had mild COVID-19 (a few samples of this study predate the infection). Cell type and time point are not known.

The sample holds a few counts of this clonotype. This chain links TRBV5-1 with TRBJ2-7; D may be TRBD1 (6 bases). This CDR3 contains 14 residues. CDR1 SGHRS and CDR2 YFSETQ come from the germline V gene. V lost 10 bases, J lost 2 bases, and 19 bases lay in between. The CDR3 loop reads CACRQDLGTYEQYF. The CDR3 bases are TGCGCCTGCCGACAGGACCTGGGAACCTACGAGCAGTACTTC. Variable domain in full (rest from reference TRBV5-1 and TRBJ2-7): KAGVTQTPRYLIKTRGQQVTLSCSPISGHRSVSWYQQTPGQGLQFLFEYFSETQRNKGNFPGRFSGRQFSNSRSEMNVSTLELGDSALYLCACRQDLGTYEQYFGPGTRLTVT.

There are many counts of this clonotype. This rearrangement joins TRBV6-2 or TRBV6-3 to TRBJ2-7; D ambiguous. The germline V gene encodes CDR1 MNHEY and CDR2 SVGEGT. V dropped 5 bases and J dropped 4 bases, with 9 bases sitting between them. CDR3 length: 12 residues. CDR3 nucleotides: TGTGCCAGCAGTATCGACCGGTACGAGCAGTACTTC. Translating it yields CASSIDRYEQYF.

V and J are TRBV4-1 and TRBJ2-2; the D gene is possibly TRBD2 (5 bases). The CDR3 is made up of 13 amino acids. From germline, CDR1 is MGHRA and CDR2 YSYEKL. V was pared by 7 bases and J by 5 bases, with 11 bases between. CDR3 sequence reads: CASKGRGTGELFF. CDR3 DNA sequence: TGCGCCAGCAAAGGTAGAGGGACCGGGGAGCTGTTTTTT.

This clonotype was detected a few times. The J gene is TRBJ2-7, the V gene TRBV29-1; TRBD2 is a possible D gene (7 bases). This CDR3 spans 15 amino acids. Germline CDR1 is SQVTM and CDR2 is ANQGSEA. Trimming removed 1 base from V and 1 base from J, with 14 bases in between. The CDR3 loop is CSVEGRGGGSYEQYF. CDR3 sequence (DNA): TGCAGCGTTGAAGGACGAGGGGGAGGGTCCTACGAGCAGTACTTC.

The CDR3 region is CASSWGQGFTDTQYF. The CDR3 DNA sequence: TGTGCCAGCAGCTGGGGACAGGGCTTCACAGATACGCAGTATTTT. V and J are TRBV7-3 and TRBJ2-3, with 9 nucleotides matching TRBD1. Germline V lookup: CDR1 SGHTA, CDR2 FQGTGA. The ends lost 4 bases at V and 2 bases at J; junction bases unmatched: 4. The CDR3 runs to 15 residues.

The chain joins TRBV7-9 to TRBJ2-1; D is ambiguous. Germline-derived CDR1 and CDR2 are SEHNR and FQNEAQ (reference sequence). V lost 3 bases to trimming and J lost 8 bases, with 8 bases between them. The CDR3 is 12 residues long. CDR3 nucleotides: TGTGCCAGCAGCTTGAGGTTCTATGAGCAGTTCTTC. Its translation is CASSLRFYEQFF. The full variable domain, completed using reference TRBV7-9 and TRBJ2-1, is DTGVSQNPRHKITKRGQNVTFRCDPISEHNRLYWYRQTLGQGPEFLTYFQNEAQLEKSRLLSDRFSAERPKGSFSTLEIQRTEQGDSAMYLCASSLRFYEQFFGPGTRLTVL.

The V call is TRBV7-9, the J call TRBJ1-2, with TRBD1 matching over 8 bases. CDR1 is SEHNR, CDR2 FQNEAQ, per germline (reference sequence). V shed 5 bases, J shed 6 bases, and the junction held 5 bases outside the gene matches. The CDR3 has 13 residues. CDR3 sequence reads: CASSTGQGDGYTF. CDR3 DNA sequence: TGTGCCAGCAGCACCGGACAGGGTGATGGCTACACCTTC.

This clonotype has just a few counts. This sequence joins TRBV19 and TRBJ2-1; perhaps TRBD2 as D (5 bases). The germline V gene has CDR1 LNHDA and CDR2 SQIVND (reference sequence). This CDR3 comprises 12 residues. V was trimmed by 2 bases and J by 8 bases, leaving 7 bases between them. For the CDR3, the DNA is TGTGCCAGTAGTATAAGCGGTGATGAGCAGTTCTTC. Residues: CASSISGDEQFF. The full variable domain, rest sourced from reference TRBV19 and TRBJ2-1, is DGGITQSPKYLFRKEGQNVTLSCEQNLNHDAMYWYRQDPGQGLRLIYYSQIVNDFQKGDIAEGYSVSREKKESFPLTVTSAQKNPTAFYLCASSISGDEQFFGPGTRLTVL.

The chain joins TRBV7-9 to TRBJ2-2, with 11 bases fitting TRBD2. V lost 5 bases and J lost 5; bases outside the gene matches: 7. The germline CDR1 and CDR2 sequences are SEHNR and FQNEAQ (reference sequence). The CDR3 totals 16 residues. Here the CDR3 DNA reads TGTGCCAGCAGCCTACTAGCGGGAGTTTGGACCGGGGAGCTGTTTTTT. It translates to CASSLLAGVWTGELFF.

The table lists this clonotype with a few counts. The rearrangement links TRBV3-1 to TRBJ2-7; the D is unclear. Per germline, CDR1 LGHDT and CDR2 YNNKEL (reference sequence). This CDR3 comprises 12 residues. Trimming took 1 base from V and 3 from J, leaving 4 bases between them. This CDR3 is CASSQGDYEQYF. The CDR3 coding sequence is TGTGCCAGCAGCCAAGGGGACTACGAGCAGTACTTC.

In this sample, this clonotype turned up a few times. The rearrangement links TRBV6-5 to TRBJ2-7; 13 bases map to TRBD2. This CDR3 has 15 residues. The V segment lost 6 bases and the J segment 2 bases; nucleotides outside the gene matches: 4. Per germline, CDR1 MNHEY and CDR2 SVGAGI. The DNA for the CDR3 is TGTGCCAGCAGGGGGGGACTAGCGGGACCCTACGAGCAGTACTTC. It translates to CASRGGLAGPYEQYF.

The chain combines TRBV7-9 with TRBJ2-7; D not resolved. The V gene lost 5 bases and the J gene lost 0 bases, with 11 bases spanning the gap. In germline, CDR1 is SEHNR, CDR2 FQNEAQ (reference sequence). CDR3 length: 14 amino acids. The CDR3 bases are TGTGCCAGCAGCGACTCCCGGTCCTCCTACGAGCAGTACTTC. Its translation is CASSDSRSSYEQYF.

The table lists this clonotype with a count of one. V usage is TRBV12-3 or TRBV12-4 and J usage is TRBJ1-1; the D gene is possibly TRBD1 (5 bases). This CDR3 comprises 14 residues. V shed 7 bases and J shed 11 bases, with 23 bases lying between them. The CDR3 DNA sequence: TGTGCCAGCAATTCGGCCTTGGAGGGGATTAGCGCTTTCTTT. Protein sequence: CASNSALEGISAFF.

The chain recombines TRBV7-2 with TRBJ2-7, with 7 bases fitting TRBD2. The ends lost 1 base at V and 3 bases at J; junction bases unmatched: 6. There are 15 residues in the CDR3. Germline V gene data show CDR1 as SGHTA and CDR2 as FQGNSA. For the CDR3, the DNA is TGTGCCAGCAGCTTAGAGAGGTGGGAGGGCTACGAGCAGTACTTC. It encodes CASSLERWEGYEQYF.

This clonotype was seen a handful of times. This sequence joins TRBV5-1 and TRBJ2-1; the D call may be TRBD1 or TRBD2 (5 bases each). The V and J ends lost 1 base and 8 bases respectively, with 7 bases between them. The CDR3 has 12 amino acids. Germline V gene lookup returns CDR1 SGHRS and CDR2 YFSETQ. CDR3 sequence (DNA): TGCGCCAGCAGCTTGTTGGGGGATGAGCAGTTCTTC. Protein product: CASSLLGDEQFF.

The table lists this clonotype with a few counts. The genes are TRBV4-1 and TRBJ2-7; no definite D call. V dropped 6 bases and J dropped 4 bases, with 19 bases sitting between them. The CDR3 contains 15 residues. Germline V lookup: CDR1 MGHRA, CDR2 YSYEKL. CDR3 sequence (DNA): TGCGCCAGCAGGCCATCCGACACGGAATTTTACGAGCAGTACTTC. This translates into CASRPSDTEFYEQYF.

J is TRBJ2-5 and V is TRBV12-3 or TRBV12-4; 7 nucleotides line up with TRBD2. CDR3 length: 17 amino acids. The junction had 11 bases not matched to a gene; V was cut back by 3 bases and J by 1 base. CDR3 bases: TGTGCCAGCAGTTTCCCCCCGGGGGGAGAGGCCCAAGAGACCCAGTACTTC. It encodes CASSFPPGGEAQETQYF.

The sample holds a few counts of this clonotype. CDR3 DNA sequence: TGCGCCAGCAGCCAAGGACTCATGGGCTCCTACGAGCAGTACTTC. Amino acids: CASSQGLMGSYEQYF. This rearrangement joins TRBV4-3 to TRBJ2-7; unclear D gene. Trimming stripped 1 base from V and 0 bases from J, with 10 bases between. Germline CDR1 LGHNA, CDR2 YSLEER. The CDR3 is 15 amino acids.

Written as DNA, the CDR3 is TGTGCCAGCACCTACCTCTCGGCTACGAATGAAAAACTGTTTTTT. Amino acid sequence: CASTYLSATNEKLFF. This chain joins TRBV7-9 and TRBJ1-4; D gene ambiguous. The ends were cut back, 7 bases at V and 5 bases at J, with 17 bases in the middle. Looked up from germline, CDR1 is SEHNR and CDR2 is FQNEAQ (reference sequence). The CDR3 has 15 amino acids.